These 10 T cell receptor beta chains share one sample of origin, sequenced in a study of blood T cell repertoires in COVID-19. Data came from immunoSEQ multiplex PCR; TCRdb stores just in-frame clones and leaves some out. The data contain about 370,000 clones, roughly 90% of them seen just once; the ten biggest clones take up under 4%. Sequenced sample: peripheral blood. The source is a woman in her 30s with COVID-19, enrolled during active disease.

J is TRBJ2-5 and V is TRBV10-3; 8 bases agree with TRBD1. Germline values: CDR1 ENHRY, CDR2 SYGVKD. CDR3 length: 18 residues. The trim removed 3 bases at V and 5 bases at J, leaving 17 bases unmatched. CDR3 amino acids: CAISEGQAGQGAWETQYF. CDR3 nucleotides: TGTGCCATCAGTGAAGGACAGGCAGGGCAGGGGGCATGGGAGACCCAGTACTTC.

The rearrangement joins TRBV11-3 to TRBJ2-1, with 11 bases fitting TRBD2. The CDR3 is 15 amino acids. V lost 5 bases, J lost 9 bases, and 9 bases stayed unmatched. Germline CDR1 and CDR2: SGHNT and YENEEA. The chain's CDR3 is CASSPRTSGRTEQFF. In DNA form, the CDR3 reads TGTGCCAGCAGCCCTCGGACTAGCGGGCGTACTGAGCAGTTCTTC.

This clone was observed once. The CDR3 sequence: CASSPVSGRGGNEQFF. The CDR3, as DNA: TGTGCCAGCAGCCCCGTCAGCGGGAGGGGAGGCAATGAGCAGTTCTTC. The genes are TRBV9 and TRBJ2-1; 10 positions match TRBD2. Losses at the gene ends were 4 bases for V and 6 bases for J; bases not matched to a gene: 10. The CDR3 contains 16 residues. Germline loops: CDR1 SGDLS, CDR2 YYNGEE.

Written as DNA, the CDR3 is TGTGCCAGCAGCCCACATAGGGACAGGATCAACTATGGCTACACCTTC. Translated, it gives CASSPHRDRINYGYTF. This chain uses TRBV3-1 (or the pseudogene TRBV3-2) with TRBJ1-2; the match to TRBD1 covers 8 bases. Looked up from germline, CDR1 is LGHDT and CDR2 is YNNKEL (reference sequence). This CDR3 is 16 amino acids long. V was clipped by 4 bases and J by 2 bases; unmatched bases: 9.

The chain has TRBV29-1 and TRBJ2-3, with 8 positions matching TRBD2. This CDR3 has 13 residues. V dropped 1 base and J dropped 5; count of bases not matched to a gene: 2. Germline V lookup: CDR1 SQVTM, CDR2 ANQGSEA. The CDR3 bases are TGCAGCGTTGAAGTTAGCGGGATAGATACGCAGTATTTT. Protein sequence: CSVEVSGIDTQYF.

V and J are TRBV3-1 (or the pseudogene TRBV3-2) and TRBJ2-7, with D unresolved. The germline V gene encodes CDR1 LGHDT and CDR2 YNNKEL (reference sequence). Deletions cut 2 bases from V and 9 bases from J, with 14 bases between. This CDR3 is built from 13 residues. The CDR3 nucleotides are TGTGCCAGCAGCCAATCAGAAGATGGCGGGCAGTACGTC. This gives the protein CASSQSEDGGQYV.

CDR3 sequence reads: CASSYRRESEQYV. DNA of the CDR3: TGTGCCAGCAGCTATAGAAGGGAGTCCGAGCAGTACGTC. J is TRBJ2-7 and V is TRBV7-2; D might be TRBD2 (5 bases). Per the germline V gene, CDR1 is SGHTA and CDR2 is FQGNSA. This CDR3 is built from 13 residues. Trimming shortened V by 4 bases and J by 6 bases, and 13 bases separated the two germline ends.

V and J are TRBV5-8 and TRBJ2-1, with a possible D match to TRBD1 (6 bases). The V end was cut by 9 bases, the J end by 2 bases, with 12 bases between. Germline CDR1 and CDR2: SGHTS and YDEGEE. The CDR3 is made up of 13 amino acids. The CDR3 nucleotides read TGTGCCAAAAGCTGGGGGCCCTACAATGAGCAGTTCTTC. Translation: CAKSWGPYNEQFF.

The V gene is TRBV10-3, the J gene TRBJ1-5; a possible D gene is TRBD1 (5 bases). The CDR3 loop spans 16 amino acids. V gave up 1 base and J gave up 7 bases, with 17 bases separating them. Germline CDR1 is ENHRY and CDR2 is SYGVKD. Written as DNA, the CDR3 is TGTGCCATCAGTGAGTTGGGCGGCAGGGAGGGACAGCCCCAGCATTTT. It encodes CAISELGGREGQPQHF.

The chain combines TRBV27 with TRBJ2-7; 9 nucleotides match TRBD1. The CDR3 totals 19 residues. V lost 4 bases, J lost 2 bases, and 18 bases stayed unmatched. The germline gives CDR1 MNHEY, CDR2 SMNVEV (reference sequence). Written as DNA, the CDR3 is TGTGCCAGCAGTTCCCACCACGGCATGGGACAGGGAAAACCCTACGAGCAGTACTTC. This gives the protein CASSSHHGMGQGKPYEQYF.